This paragraph reports one T cell receptor beta chain. Since a much larger clone is just one base distant, this may be a read error. This sample was taken from a study of blood T cell repertoires in COVID-19. CDR1 is SGHRS and CDR2 is YFSETQ in the germline V gene. CDR3 length: 15 amino acids. In the source study's methods: Reference gene primer amplification yielded estimated nucleated cell counts. Here immunoSEQ multiplex PCR was the method, and the copy in TCRdb shows in-frame clones only, minus some. The DNA was the basis for D and trimming; V, J and clone size are from that table. In the table there are about 14,000 clones, around four fifths of which are singletons.

The clonotype was recovered from a man aged 65 to 85 with acute or convalescent COVID-19. The specimen sequenced was peripheral blood. The chain has TRBV5-1 and TRBJ2-2, with 9 bases that match TRBD2. The CDR3 protein is CVSNSGLAGIGELFF. Here the CDR3 DNA reads TGCGTCAGCAACTCAGGTCTAGCGGGGATCGGGGAGCTGTTTTTT.